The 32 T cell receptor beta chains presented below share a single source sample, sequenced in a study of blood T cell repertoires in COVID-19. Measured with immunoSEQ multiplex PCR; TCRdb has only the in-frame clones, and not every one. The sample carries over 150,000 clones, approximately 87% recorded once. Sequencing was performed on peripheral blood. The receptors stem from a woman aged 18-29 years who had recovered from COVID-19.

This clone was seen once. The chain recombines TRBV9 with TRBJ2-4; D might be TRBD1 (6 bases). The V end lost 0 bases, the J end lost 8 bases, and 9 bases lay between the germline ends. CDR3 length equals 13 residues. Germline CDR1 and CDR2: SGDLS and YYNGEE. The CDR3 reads CASSVAWGHIQYF. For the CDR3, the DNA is TGTGCCAGCAGCGTAGCTTGGGGGCACATTCAGTACTTC.

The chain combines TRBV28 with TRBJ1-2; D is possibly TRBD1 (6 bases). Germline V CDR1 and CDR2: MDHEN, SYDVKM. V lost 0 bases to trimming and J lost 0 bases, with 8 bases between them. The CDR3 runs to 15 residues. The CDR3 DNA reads TGTGCCAGCAGTTTATGGGGGGCCTCTAACTATGGCTACACCTTC. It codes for CASSLWGASNYGYTF.

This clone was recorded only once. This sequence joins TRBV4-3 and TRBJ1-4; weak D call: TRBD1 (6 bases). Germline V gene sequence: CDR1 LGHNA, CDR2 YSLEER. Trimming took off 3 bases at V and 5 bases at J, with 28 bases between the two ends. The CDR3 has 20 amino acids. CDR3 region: CASSQRLFHRVRPQNEKLFF. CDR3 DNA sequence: TGCGCCAGCAGCCAGCGACTTTTCCACAGGGTTAGGCCCCAGAATGAAAAACTGTTTTTT.

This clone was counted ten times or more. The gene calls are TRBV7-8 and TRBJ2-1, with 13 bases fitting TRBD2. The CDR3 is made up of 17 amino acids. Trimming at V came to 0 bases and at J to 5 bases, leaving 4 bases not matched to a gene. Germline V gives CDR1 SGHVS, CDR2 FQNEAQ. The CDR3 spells CASSLARLAGGHNEQFF. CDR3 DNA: TGTGCCAGCAGCTTAGCGAGACTAGCGGGGGGACACAATGAGCAGTTCTTC.

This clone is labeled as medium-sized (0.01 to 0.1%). CDR3 nucleotides: TGTGCCAGCAGCTACCAGATAACCCGTGTCACTGAAGCTTTCTTT. It specifies CASSYQITRVTEAFF. The genes are TRBV7-8 and TRBJ1-1; D unresolved. The germline V gene encodes CDR1 SGHVS and CDR2 FQNEAQ. CDR3 size: 15 residues. Trimming stripped 4 bases from V and 4 bases from J, with 16 bases between.

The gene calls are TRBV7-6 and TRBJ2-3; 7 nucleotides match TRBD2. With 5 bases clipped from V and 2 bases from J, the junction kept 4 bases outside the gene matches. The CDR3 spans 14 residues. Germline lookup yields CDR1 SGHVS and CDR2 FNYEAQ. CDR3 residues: CASSNRDYTDTQYF. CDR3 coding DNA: TGTGCCAGCAGCAATAGGGACTACACAGATACGCAGTATTTT.

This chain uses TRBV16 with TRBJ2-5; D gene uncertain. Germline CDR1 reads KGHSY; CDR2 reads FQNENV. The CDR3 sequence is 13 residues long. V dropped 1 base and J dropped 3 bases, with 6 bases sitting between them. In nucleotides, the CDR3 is TGTGCCAGCAGCCAATATCGGGAAGAGACCCAGTACTTC. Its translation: CASSQYREETQYF.

In DNA form, the CDR3 reads TGTGCCAGCCAGGGGGCTGAAGCTTTCTTT. Its translation: CASQGAEAFF. J is TRBJ1-1 and V is TRBV6-6, with TRBD1 matching 7 bases. J was trimmed by 6 bases and V by 8 bases; bases with no gene match: 0. Germline V gives CDR1 MNHNY, CDR2 SVGAGI (reference sequence). The CDR3 spans 10 residues.

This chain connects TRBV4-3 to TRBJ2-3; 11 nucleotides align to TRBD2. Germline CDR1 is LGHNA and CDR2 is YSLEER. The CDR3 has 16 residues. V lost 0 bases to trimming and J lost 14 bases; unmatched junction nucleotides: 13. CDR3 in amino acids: CASSQDRASSGGPRYF. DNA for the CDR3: TGCGCCAGCAGCCAAGATCGGGCGTCTAGCGGGGGGCCCCGGTATTTT.

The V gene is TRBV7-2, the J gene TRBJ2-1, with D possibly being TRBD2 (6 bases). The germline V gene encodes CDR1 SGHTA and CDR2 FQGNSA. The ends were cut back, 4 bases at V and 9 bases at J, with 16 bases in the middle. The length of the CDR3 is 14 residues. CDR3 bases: TGTGCCAGCAGCTCGCGGACTGGGGGGAGTGAGCAGTTCTTC. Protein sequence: CASSSRTGGSEQFF.

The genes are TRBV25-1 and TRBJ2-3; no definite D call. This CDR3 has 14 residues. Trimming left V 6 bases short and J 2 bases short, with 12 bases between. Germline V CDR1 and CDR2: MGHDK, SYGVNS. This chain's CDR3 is CASRAFGPTDTQYF. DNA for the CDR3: TGTGCCAGCAGGGCTTTTGGTCCCACAGATACGCAGTATTTT.

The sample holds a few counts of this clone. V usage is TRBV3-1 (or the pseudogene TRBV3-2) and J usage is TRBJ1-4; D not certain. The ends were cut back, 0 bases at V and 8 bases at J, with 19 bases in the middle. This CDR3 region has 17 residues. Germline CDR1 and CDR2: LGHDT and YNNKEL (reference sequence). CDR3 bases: TGTGCCAGCAGCCAAGATTGGGCGGTAGGAGGATTCGAAAAACTGTTTTTT. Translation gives CASSQDWAVGGFEKLFF.

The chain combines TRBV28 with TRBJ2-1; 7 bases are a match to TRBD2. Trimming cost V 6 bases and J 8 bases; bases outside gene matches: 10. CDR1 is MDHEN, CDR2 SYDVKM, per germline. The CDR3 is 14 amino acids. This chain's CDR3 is CASSTNGGLDEQFF. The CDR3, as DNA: TGTGCCAGCAGCACCAACGGGGGGTTGGATGAGCAGTTCTTC.

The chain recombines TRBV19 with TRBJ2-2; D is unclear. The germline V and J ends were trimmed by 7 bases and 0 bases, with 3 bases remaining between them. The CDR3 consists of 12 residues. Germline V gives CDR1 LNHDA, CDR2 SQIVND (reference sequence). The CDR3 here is CASTANTGELFF. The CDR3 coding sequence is TGTGCCAGTACCGCGAACACCGGGGAGCTGTTTTTT. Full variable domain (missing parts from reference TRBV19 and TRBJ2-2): DGGITQSPKYLFRKEGQNVTLSCEQNLNHDAMYWYRQDPGQGLRLIYYSQIVNDFQKGDIAEGYSVSREKKESFPLTVTSAQKNPTAFYLCASTANTGELFFGEGSRLTVL.

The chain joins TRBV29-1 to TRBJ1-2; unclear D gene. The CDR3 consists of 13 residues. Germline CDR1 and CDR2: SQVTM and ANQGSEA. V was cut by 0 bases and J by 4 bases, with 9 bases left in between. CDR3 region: CSVEETDPYGYTF. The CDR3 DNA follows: TGCAGCGTTGAAGAAACAGATCCCTATGGCTACACCTTC.

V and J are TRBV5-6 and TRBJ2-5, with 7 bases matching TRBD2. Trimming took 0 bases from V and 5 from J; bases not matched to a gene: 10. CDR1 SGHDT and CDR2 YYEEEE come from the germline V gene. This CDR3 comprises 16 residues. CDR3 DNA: TGTGCCAGCAGCTTGGCGGTAATAAGCGGGGTTGAGACCCAGTACTTC. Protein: CASSLAVISGVETQYF.

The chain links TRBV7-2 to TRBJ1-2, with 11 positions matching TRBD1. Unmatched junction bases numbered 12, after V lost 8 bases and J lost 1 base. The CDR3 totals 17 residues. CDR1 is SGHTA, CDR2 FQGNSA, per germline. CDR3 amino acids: CASVSPGQGEGNYGYTF. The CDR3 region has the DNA TGTGCCAGCGTGAGTCCGGGACAGGGGGAGGGTAACTATGGCTACACCTTC. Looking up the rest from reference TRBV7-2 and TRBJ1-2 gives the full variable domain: GAGVSQSPSNKVTEKGKDVELRCDPISGHTALYWYRQSLGQGLEFLIYFQGNSAPDKSGLPSDRFSAERTGGSVSTLTIQRTQQEDSAVYLCASVSPGQGEGNYGYTFGSGTRLTVV.

CDR3 loop: CASSVGGSGYNEQFF. CDR3 coding DNA: TGTGCCAGCAGCGTAGGAGGTAGCGGCTACAATGAGCAGTTCTTC. The chain uses TRBV9 and TRBJ2-1; tentative D call: TRBD2 (6 bases). V was trimmed by 0 bases and J by 3 bases, leaving 10 bases between them. The CDR3 has 15 amino acids. Germline-derived CDR1 and CDR2 are SGDLS and YYNGEE.

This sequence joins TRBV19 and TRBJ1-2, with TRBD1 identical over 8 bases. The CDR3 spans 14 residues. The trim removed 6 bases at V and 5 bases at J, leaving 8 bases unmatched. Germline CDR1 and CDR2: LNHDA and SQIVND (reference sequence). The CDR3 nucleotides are TGTGCCAGTAGCATTGGACAGGGCTCTTATGGCTACACCTTC. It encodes CASSIGQGSYGYTF.

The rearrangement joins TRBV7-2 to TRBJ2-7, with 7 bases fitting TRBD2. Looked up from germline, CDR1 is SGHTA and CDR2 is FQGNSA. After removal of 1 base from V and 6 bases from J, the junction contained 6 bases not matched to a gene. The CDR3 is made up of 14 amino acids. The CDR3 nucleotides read TGTGCCAGCAGCTTAGACGGGAGGATAGGCGAGCAGTACGTC. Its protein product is CASSLDGRIGEQYV.

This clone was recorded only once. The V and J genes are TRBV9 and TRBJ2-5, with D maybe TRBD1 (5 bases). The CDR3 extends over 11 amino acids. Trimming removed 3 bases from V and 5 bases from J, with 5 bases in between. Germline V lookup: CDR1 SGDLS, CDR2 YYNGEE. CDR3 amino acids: CASSDRETQYF. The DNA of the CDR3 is TGTGCCAGCAGCGACAGGGAGACCCAGTACTTC.

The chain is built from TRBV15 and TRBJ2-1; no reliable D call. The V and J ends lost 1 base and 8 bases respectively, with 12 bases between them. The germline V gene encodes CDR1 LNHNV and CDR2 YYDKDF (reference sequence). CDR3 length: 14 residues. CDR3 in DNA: TGTGCCACCAGCAGAGTCCCCCCCGTCGATGAGCAGTTCTTC. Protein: CATSRVPPVDEQFF.

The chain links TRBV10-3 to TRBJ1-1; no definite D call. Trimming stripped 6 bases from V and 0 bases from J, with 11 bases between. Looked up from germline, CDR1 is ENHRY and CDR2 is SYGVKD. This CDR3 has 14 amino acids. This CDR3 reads CAISDLAVNTEAFF. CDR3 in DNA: TGTGCCATCAGCGACCTGGCGGTGAACACTGAAGCTTTCTTT.

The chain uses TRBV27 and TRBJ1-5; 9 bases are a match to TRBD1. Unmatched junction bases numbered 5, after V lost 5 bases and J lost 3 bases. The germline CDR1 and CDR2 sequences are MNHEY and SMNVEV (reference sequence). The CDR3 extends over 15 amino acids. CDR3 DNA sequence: TGTGCCAGCAGTCGGACAGGGGAGGCCAATCAGCCCCAGCATTTT. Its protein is CASSRTGEANQPQHF.

Here the CDR3 reads CAWSNVRQGNTEAFF. The CDR3 bases are TGTGCCTGGAGTAATGTCCGGCAGGGGAACACTGAAGCTTTCTTT. The chain joins TRBV30 to TRBJ1-1, with D possibly being TRBD1 (5 bases). The V gene's germline CDR1 is GTSNPN and CDR2 SVGIG (reference sequence). Trimming stripped 2 bases from V and 1 base from J, with 14 bases between. This CDR3 is 15 amino acids long. The whole variable domain, filled in from reference TRBV30 and TRBJ1-1, reads SQTIHQWPATLVQPVGSPLSLECTVEGTSNPNLYWYRQAAGRGLQLLFYSVGIGQISSEVPQNLSASRPQDRQFILSSKKLLLSDSGFYLCAWSNVRQGNTEAFFGQGTRLTVV.

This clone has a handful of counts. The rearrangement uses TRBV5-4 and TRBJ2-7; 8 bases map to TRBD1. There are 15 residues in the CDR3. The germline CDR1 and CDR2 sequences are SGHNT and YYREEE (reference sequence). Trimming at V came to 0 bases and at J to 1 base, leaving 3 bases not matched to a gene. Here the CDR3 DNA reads TGTGCCAGCAGCTTGGTAGGGACAGGATCCTACGAGCAGTACGTC. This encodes CASSLVGTGSYEQYV.

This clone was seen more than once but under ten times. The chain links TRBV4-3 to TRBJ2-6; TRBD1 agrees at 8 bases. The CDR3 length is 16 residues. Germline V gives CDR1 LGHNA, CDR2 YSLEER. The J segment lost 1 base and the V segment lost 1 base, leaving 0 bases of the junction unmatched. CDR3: CASSQGTGSGANVLTF. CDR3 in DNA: TGCGCCAGCAGCCAAGGGACAGGGTCTGGGGCCAACGTCCTGACTTTC.

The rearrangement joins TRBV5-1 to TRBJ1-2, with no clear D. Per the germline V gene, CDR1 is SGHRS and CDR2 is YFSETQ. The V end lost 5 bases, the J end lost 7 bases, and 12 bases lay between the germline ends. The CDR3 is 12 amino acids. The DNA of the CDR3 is TGCGCCAGCAGTCTGCTTGAGGGTGGCTACACCTTC. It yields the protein CASSLLEGGYTF.

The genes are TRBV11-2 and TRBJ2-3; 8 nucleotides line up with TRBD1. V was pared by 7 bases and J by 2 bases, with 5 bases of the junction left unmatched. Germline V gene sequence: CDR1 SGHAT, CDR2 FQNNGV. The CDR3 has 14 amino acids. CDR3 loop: CASTPDRVTDTQYF. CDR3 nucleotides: TGTGCCAGCACCCCGGACAGGGTCACAGATACGCAGTATTTT.

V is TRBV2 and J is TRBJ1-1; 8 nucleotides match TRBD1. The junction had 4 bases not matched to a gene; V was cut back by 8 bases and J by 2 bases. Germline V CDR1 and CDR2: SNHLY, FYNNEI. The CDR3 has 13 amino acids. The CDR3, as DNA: TGTGCCAGCGTGGACAGGGCCAACACTGAAGCTTTCTTT. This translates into CASVDRANTEAFF. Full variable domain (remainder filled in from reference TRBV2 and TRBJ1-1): EPEVTQTPSHQVTQMGQEVILRCVPISNHLYFYWYRQILGQKVEFLVSFYNNEISEKSEIFDDQFSVERPDGSNFTLKIRSTKLEDSAMYFCASVDRANTEAFFGQGTRLTVV.

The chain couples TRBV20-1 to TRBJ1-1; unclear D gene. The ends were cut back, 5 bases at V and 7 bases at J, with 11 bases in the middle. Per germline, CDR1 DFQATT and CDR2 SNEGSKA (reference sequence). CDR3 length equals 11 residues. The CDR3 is CSALEEVEAFF. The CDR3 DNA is TGCAGTGCTCTGGAGGAGGTTGAAGCTTTCTTT.

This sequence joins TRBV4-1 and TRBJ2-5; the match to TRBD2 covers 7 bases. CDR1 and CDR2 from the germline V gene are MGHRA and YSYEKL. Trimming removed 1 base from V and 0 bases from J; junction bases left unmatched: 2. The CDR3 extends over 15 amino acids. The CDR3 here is CASSQVGGYQETQYF. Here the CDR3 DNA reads TGCGCCAGCAGCCAAGTGGGGGGGTACCAAGAGACCCAGTACTTC.